Sequencing of this T cell receptor (beta chain) was carried out in a study of blood T cell repertoires in COVID-19. Study summary: The United States, Italy and Spain provided the acute and convalescent COVID-19 samples. Sources were T cells, B-cell-depleted T cells, or PBMCs; the material itself was cDNA or gDNA.

In the original analysis: Cell counts per sample came from amplifying reference gene primers. Method: immunoSEQ multiplex PCR; TCRdb's copy keeps in-frame clones and lacks some. For V, J and clone size, that table is used; D and trimming come from the DNA. Of tens of thousands of clones listed, 91% are singletons. Germline V gene lookup returns CDR1 SNHLY and CDR2 FYNNEI. The CDR3 loop spans 14 amino acids. V was trimmed by 9 bases and J by 4 bases, leaving 13 bases between them. Source material: peripheral blood. The J gene is TRBJ2-6, the V gene TRBV2; perhaps TRBD1 as D (5 bases). This TCR came from a woman aged 70-85 years with active COVID-19. The CDR3 protein is CARMTVYGANVLTF. The CDR3 nucleotides are TGTGCCAGGATGACAGTATACGGGGCCAACGTCCTGACTTTC.